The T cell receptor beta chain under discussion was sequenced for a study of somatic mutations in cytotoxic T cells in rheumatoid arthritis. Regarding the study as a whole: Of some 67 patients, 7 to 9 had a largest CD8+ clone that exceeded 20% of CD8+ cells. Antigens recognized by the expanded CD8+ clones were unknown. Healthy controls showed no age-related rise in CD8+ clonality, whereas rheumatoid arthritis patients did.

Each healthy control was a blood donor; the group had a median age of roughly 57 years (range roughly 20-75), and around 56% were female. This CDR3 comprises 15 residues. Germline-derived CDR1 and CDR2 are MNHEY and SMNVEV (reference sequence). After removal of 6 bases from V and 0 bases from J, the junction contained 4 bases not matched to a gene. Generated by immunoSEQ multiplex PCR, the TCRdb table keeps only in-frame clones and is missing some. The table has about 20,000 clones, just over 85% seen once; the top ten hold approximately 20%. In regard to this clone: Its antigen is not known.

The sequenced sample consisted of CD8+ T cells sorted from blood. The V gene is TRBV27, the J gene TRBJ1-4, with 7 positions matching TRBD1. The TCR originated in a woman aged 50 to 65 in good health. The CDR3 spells CASSYGQATNEKLFF. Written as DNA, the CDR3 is TGTGCCAGCAGCTACGGACAGGCAACTAATGAAAAACTGTTTTTT.